The TCR beta chain under discussion was sequenced for a study of cytomegalovirus exposure and HLA in healthy donors. Germline V lookup: CDR1 SGHRS, CDR2 YFSETQ. The length of the CDR3 is 12 residues. Trimming removed 4 bases at V and 9 bases at J, with 11 bases between. Researchers ran the PCR with 60 Vbeta and 13 Jbeta primers. Clones were read by immunoSEQ multiplex PCR, and TCRdb kept only the in-frame ones, dropping some. Among roughly 110,000 clones listed, approximately 80% were seen once. Sequencing was done on a sample of PBMCs. The TCR comes from a woman in her thirties or forties in good health and CMV-seropositive. V usage is TRBV5-1 and J usage is TRBJ2-4; possibly TRBD1 for D (5 bases). The CDR3 nucleotides are TGCGCCAGCAGCGATACAGGTAGCATTCAGTACTTC. It codes for CASSDTGSIQYF.